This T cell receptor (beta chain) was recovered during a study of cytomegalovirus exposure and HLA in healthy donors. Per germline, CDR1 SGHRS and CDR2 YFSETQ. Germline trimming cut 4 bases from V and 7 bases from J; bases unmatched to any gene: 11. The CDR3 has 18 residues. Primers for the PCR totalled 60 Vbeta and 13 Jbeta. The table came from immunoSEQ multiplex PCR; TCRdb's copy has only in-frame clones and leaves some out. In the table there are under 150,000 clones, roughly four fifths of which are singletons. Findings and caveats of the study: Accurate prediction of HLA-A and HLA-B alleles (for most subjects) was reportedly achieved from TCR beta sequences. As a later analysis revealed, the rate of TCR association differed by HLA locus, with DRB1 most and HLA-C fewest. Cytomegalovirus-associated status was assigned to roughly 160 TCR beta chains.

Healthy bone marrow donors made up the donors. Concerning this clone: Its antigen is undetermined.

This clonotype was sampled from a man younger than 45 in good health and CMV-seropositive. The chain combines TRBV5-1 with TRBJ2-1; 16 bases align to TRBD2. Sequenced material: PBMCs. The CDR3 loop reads CASSSGTSGRARPNEQFF. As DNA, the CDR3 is TGCGCCAGCAGCAGCGGGACTAGCGGGAGGGCCAGGCCTAATGAGCAGTTCTTC.